Listed here are 11 T cell receptor beta chains from one sample, sequenced in a study of T cells after yellow fever vaccination. TCRdb re-derived calls from the 5' RACE reads in MiXCR, one entry per CDR3 protein. The sample includes a few hundred thousand distinct CDR3 sequences, roughly 7.5% of them seen just once. The sample here was PBMCs, taken about 41 days after the first yellow fever vaccination. The receptors stem from a man between 18 and 29 years old who received the YFV17D yellow fever vaccine.

This clonotype turned up a few times. The V and J genes are TRBV19 and TRBJ1-2; D is possibly TRBD1 (6 bases). This CDR3 has 15 amino acids. Trimming pared 3 bases from V and 8 bases from J, leaving 19 bases between. The germline CDR1 and CDR2 sequences are LNHDA and SQIVND (reference sequence). CDR3 bases: TGTGCCAGTAGTATCACAGGGTCGAGGATCTACGGCTACACCTTC. Protein product: CASSITGSRIYGYTF.

This chain joins TRBV7-6 and TRBJ2-1; 12 nucleotides line up with TRBD2. Germline values: CDR1 SGHVS, CDR2 FNYEAQ. The CDR3 has 19 residues. V lost 1 base to trimming and J lost 2 bases; unmatched junction nucleotides: 9. The CDR3 region is CASSLGAGTSGFPYNEQFF. The DNA of the CDR3 is TGTGCCAGCAGCTTAGGGGCCGGGACTAGCGGGTTTCCCTACAATGAGCAGTTCTTC.

This clonotype has just a few counts. The chain carries TRBV27 and TRBJ2-1; weak D call: TRBD2 (5 bases). The CDR3 sequence is 15 residues long. The germline gives CDR1 MNHEY, CDR2 SMNVEV (reference sequence). The V end was cut by 2 bases, the J end by 8 bases, with 16 bases between. The CDR3 nucleotides read TGTGCCAGCAGTTTAATGAGGGCGCGCCCCGATGAGCAGTTCTTC. It specifies CASSLMRARPDEQFF.

This clonotype appeared a few times. The chain has TRBV5-1 and TRBJ2-1; 8 positions agree with TRBD2. The V segment lost 1 base and the J segment 4 bases; nucleotides outside the gene matches: 4. The germline V gene encodes CDR1 SGHRS and CDR2 YFSETQ. This CDR3 is built from 15 residues. For the CDR3, the DNA is TGCGCCAGCAGCTTGAGCGGGACTAGTTACAATGAGCAGTTCTTC. Translating it yields CASSLSGTSYNEQFF.

The chain is built from TRBV19 and TRBJ2-7; 10 nucleotides match TRBD1. Germline loops: CDR1 LNHDA, CDR2 SQIVND (reference sequence). V shed 5 bases, J shed 3 bases, and the junction held 7 bases outside the gene matches. The CDR3 contains 15 residues. CDR3 in DNA: TGTGCCAGTAGTCCCGGGACAGGGGCCTACTACGAGCAGTACGTC. Protein: CASSPGTGAYYEQYV.

The CDR3 here is CSALLGIKETQYF. The CDR3 DNA sequence: TGCAGCGCCCTGCTGGGGATTAAAGAGACCCAGTACTTC. The V gene is TRBV29-1, the J gene TRBJ2-5, with D unclear. V was trimmed by 7 bases and J by 3 bases, leaving 15 bases between them. Germline V gives CDR1 SQVTM, CDR2 ANQGSEA. The CDR3 is made up of 13 amino acids.

V is TRBV15 and J is TRBJ2-3; D not resolved. Looked up from germline, CDR1 is LNHNV and CDR2 is YYDKDF (reference sequence). CDR3 size: 14 residues. Trimming took 3 bases from V and 1 from J, leaving 8 bases between them. The CDR3 bases are TGTGCCACCAGCAGGGGGTGGGGCACAGATACGCAGTATTTT. Translating gives CATSRGWGTDTQYF.

The sample holds many counts of this clonotype. The V gene is TRBV6-1, the J gene TRBJ2-1; D gene ambiguous. Trimming left V 8 bases short and J 0 bases short, with 11 bases between. The CDR3 is made up of 14 amino acids. CDR1 is MNHNS, CDR2 SASEGT, per germline. The CDR3 loop reads CASEEPSSYNEQFF. The DNA of the CDR3 is TGTGCCAGCGAAGAACCTAGCTCCTACAATGAGCAGTTCTTC.

This clonotype was observed at least ten times. The V and J genes are TRBV9 and TRBJ1-3; the match to TRBD1 covers 9 bases. The CDR3 consists of 17 residues. The ends lost 0 bases at V and 0 bases at J; junction bases unmatched: 4. Germline V gene lookup returns CDR1 SGDLS and CDR2 YYNGEE. The CDR3 loop reads CASSVGGQGNSGNTIYF. The CDR3 DNA sequence: TGTGCCAGCAGCGTAGGGGGACAGGGAAACTCTGGAAACACCATATATTTT.

The chain links TRBV5-8 to TRBJ1-4; D is perhaps TRBD1 (6 bases). The CDR3 is made up of 15 amino acids. V lost 3 bases and J lost 0, with 9 bases in between. Germline values: CDR1 SGHTS, CDR2 YDEGEE. The CDR3 sequence is CASSSRGATNEKLFF. For the CDR3, the DNA is TGTGCCAGCAGCTCCAGGGGAGCAACTAATGAAAAACTGTTTTTT. The complete variable domain, with remaining parts taken from reference TRBV5-8 and TRBJ1-4, reads EAGVTQSPTHLIKTRGQQATLRCSPISGHTSVYWYQQALGLGLQFLLWYDEGEERNRGNFPPRFSGRQFPNYSSELNVNALELEDSALYLCASSSRGATNEKLFFGSGTQLSVL.

This clonotype has a handful of counts. CDR3 region: CASSPQGADEQYF. The CDR3 DNA follows: TGCGCCAGCAGTCCCCAGGGGGCGGACGAGCAGTACTTC. The chain employs TRBV10-2 and TRBJ2-7; 8 bases line up with TRBD1. The germline gives CDR1 WSHSY, CDR2 SAAADI. This CDR3 comprises 13 residues. J was trimmed by 5 bases and V by 5 bases; bases with no gene match: 5.